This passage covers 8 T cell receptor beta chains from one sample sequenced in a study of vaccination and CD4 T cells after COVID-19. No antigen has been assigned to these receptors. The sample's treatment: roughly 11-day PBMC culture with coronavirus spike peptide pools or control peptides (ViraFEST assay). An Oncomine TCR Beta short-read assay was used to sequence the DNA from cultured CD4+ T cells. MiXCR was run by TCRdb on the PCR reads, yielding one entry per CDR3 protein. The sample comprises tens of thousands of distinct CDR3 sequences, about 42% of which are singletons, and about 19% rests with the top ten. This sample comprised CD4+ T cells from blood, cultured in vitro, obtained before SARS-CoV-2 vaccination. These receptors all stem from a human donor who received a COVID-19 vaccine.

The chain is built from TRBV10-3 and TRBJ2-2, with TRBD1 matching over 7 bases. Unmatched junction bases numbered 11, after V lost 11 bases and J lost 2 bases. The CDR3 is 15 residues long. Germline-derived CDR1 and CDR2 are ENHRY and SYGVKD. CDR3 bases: TGTGCCGCCAAGACAGGGAATCGAAACACCGGGGAGCTGTTTTTT. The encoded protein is CAAKTGNRNTGELFF.

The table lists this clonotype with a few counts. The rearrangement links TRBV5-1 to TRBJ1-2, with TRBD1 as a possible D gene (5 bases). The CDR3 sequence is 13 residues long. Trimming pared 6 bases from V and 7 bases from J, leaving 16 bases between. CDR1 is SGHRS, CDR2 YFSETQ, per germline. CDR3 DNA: TGCGCCAGCAAACTTTGGGGGAAGAGTGGCTACACCTTC. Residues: CASKLWGKSGYTF.

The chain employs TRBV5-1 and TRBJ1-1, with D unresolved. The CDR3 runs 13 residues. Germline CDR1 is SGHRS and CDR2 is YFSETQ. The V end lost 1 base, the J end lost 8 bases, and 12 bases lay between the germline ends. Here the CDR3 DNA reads TGCGCCAGCAGCTTGCCCGGATCGCGGGAAGCTTTCTTT. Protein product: CASSLPGSREAFF.

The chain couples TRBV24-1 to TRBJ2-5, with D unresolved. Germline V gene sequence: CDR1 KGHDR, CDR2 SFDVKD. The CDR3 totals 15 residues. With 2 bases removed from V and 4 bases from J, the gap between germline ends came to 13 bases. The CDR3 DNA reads TGTGCCACCAGTGATTCAGGTACCTTTGGAGAGACCCAGTACTTC. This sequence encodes CATSDSGTFGETQYF.

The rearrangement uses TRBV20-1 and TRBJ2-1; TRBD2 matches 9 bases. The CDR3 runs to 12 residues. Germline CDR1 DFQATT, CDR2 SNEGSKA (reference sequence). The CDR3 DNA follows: TGCAGCAGCGCGGGGGGGCCGGATGAGCAGTTCTTC. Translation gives CSSAGGPDEQFF.

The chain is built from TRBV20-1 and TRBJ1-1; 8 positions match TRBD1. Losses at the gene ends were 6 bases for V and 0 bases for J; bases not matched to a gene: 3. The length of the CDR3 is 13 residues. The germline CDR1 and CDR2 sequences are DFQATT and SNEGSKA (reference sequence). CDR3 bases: TGCAGTGCGCGGGACAGGCTGAACACTGAAGCTTTCTTT. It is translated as CSARDRLNTEAFF.

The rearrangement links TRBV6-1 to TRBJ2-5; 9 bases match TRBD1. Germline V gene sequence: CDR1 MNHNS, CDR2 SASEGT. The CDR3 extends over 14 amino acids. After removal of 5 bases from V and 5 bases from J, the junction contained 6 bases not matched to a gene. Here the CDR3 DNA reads TGTGCCAGCAGTCGTGGACAGGGGACGGAGACCCAGTACTTC. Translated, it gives CASSRGQGTETQYF.

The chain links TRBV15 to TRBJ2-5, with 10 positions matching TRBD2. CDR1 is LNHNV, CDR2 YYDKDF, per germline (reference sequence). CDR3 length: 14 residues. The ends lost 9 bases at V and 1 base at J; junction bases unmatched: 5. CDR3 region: CATKLAGLQETQYF. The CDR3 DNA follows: TGTGCCACAAAACTAGCGGGGCTCCAAGAGACCCAGTACTTC. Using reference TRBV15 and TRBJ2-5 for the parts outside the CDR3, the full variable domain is DAMVIQNPRYQVTQFGKPVTLSCSQTLNHNVMYWYQQKSSQAPKLLFHYYDKDFNNEADTPDNFQSRRPNTSFCFLDIRSPGLGDTAMYLCATKLAGLQETQYFGPGTRLLVL.